The rows below give T cell receptor beta chains drawn from one sample of a study of OX40 agonist ivuxolimab in advanced cancers. Assay used: immunoSEQ multiplex PCR; TCRdb lists only in-frame clones, some missing. The table records about 80,000 clones, around 90% of them present only once. The sample in question was CD4+ or CD8+ T cells sorted from blood, obtained in a trial of the OX40 agonist ivuxolimab. The receptor set was obtained from an adult with an advanced solid tumor such as melanoma, head and neck, liver or kidney cancer. The CDR3 runs from the conserved cysteine through the conserved F or W. Fields, in order: D gene, clone size, J gene, V gene, CDR3 DNA, CDR3 protein. The D gene is left open where the match is weak. Expanded clones are given a class, and other clones once, few, many or no size at all.

D: -
size: -
J: TRBJ1-1
V: TRBV2
DNA: TGTGCCAGCAGCAAGCAGGGGCCGAACACTGAAGCTTTCTTT
CDR3: CASSKQGPNTEAFF

D: -
size: -
J: TRBJ2-2
V: TRBV2
DNA: TGTGCCAGCAGTGGCTTCCTCATACGACAGGGAGGGACCGGGGAGCTGTTTTTT
CDR3: CASSGFLIRQGGTGELFF

D: -
size: -
J: TRBJ2-2
V: TRBV19
DNA: TGTGCCAGTACCTTGGGAGGGGGCCTTAACACCGGGGAGCTGTTTTTT
CDR3: CASTLGGGLNTGELFF

D: -
size: -
J: TRBJ2-1
V: TRBV2
DNA: TGTGCCAGCAATAGGGGGACAGCTACTAGCGGAGGAGACAATGAGCAGTTCTTC
CDR3: CASNRGTATSGGDNEQFF

D: -
size: -
J: TRBJ2-4
V: TRBV7-9
DNA: TGTGCCAGCAGCCTACTGGGAGTAGCCAAAAACATTCAGTACTTC
CDR3: CASSLLGVAKNIQYF

D: TRBD2
size: -
J: TRBJ2-1
V: TRBV10-3
DNA: TGTGCCATCAACAATCCAGCGGGAGGGTACAATGAGCAGTTCTTC
CDR3: CAINNPAGGYNEQFF

D: TRBD2
size: -
J: TRBJ2-5
V: TRBV4-1
DNA: TGCGCCAGCAGCCAAGGCCTAGCGGGAGGAGGAAGGGAGACCCAGTACTTC
CDR3: CASSQGLAGGGRETQYF

D: -
size: -
J: TRBJ1-1
V: TRBV4-1
DNA: TGCGCCAGCAGCCAAAATTTGGGTTACGGGAAGAACACTGAAGCTTTCTTT
CDR3: CASSQNLGYGKNTEAFF

D: -
size: -
J: TRBJ2-7
V: TRBV7-8
DNA: TGTGCCAGCAGCTACCAGTCTATTCACGAGCAGTACTTC
CDR3: CASSYQSIHEQYF

D: TRBD1
size: -
J: TRBJ2-5
V: TRBV7-2
DNA: TGTGCCAGCAGCGTAGCGAGGACAGGGCAAGAGACCCAGTACTTC
CDR3: CASSVARTGQETQYF

D: -
size: -
J: TRBJ1-2
V: TRBV25-1
DNA: TGTGCCAGCAGTGAATACCGGGATCACTATGGCTACACCTTC
CDR3: CASSEYRDHYGYTF

D: TRBD2
size: few
J: TRBJ2-7
V: TRBV18
DNA: TGTGCCAGCTCACCACTGACTAGCTGGGACGAGCAGTACTTC
CDR3: CASSPLTSWDEQYF

D: TRBD1
size: -
J: TRBJ2-1
V: TRBV4-1
DNA: TGCGCCAGCAGCCCCGGGACAGAAGCCTACAATGAGCAGTTCTTC
CDR3: CASSPGTEAYNEQFF

D: TRBD2
size: -
J: TRBJ2-5
V: TRBV5-1
DNA: TGCGCCAGCAGACGGTCGGGAGGGCCCCAAGAGACCCAGTACTTC
CDR3: CASRRSGGPQETQYF

D: -
size: few
J: TRBJ2-7
V: TRBV6-1
DNA: TGTGCCAGCAGGAATCAGGGATACGAGCAGTACTTC
CDR3: CASRNQGYEQYF

D: -
size: -
J: TRBJ2-3
V: TRBV11-2
DNA: TGTGCCAGCAGCTTAGGTACTATGGGAGATACGCAGTATTTT
CDR3: CASSLGTMGDTQYF

D: -
size: -
J: TRBJ1-2
V: TRBV5-8
DNA: TGTGCCAGCAGCTTGGTTCGGGCAGTGGGGGAACGATCTGGCTACACCTTC
CDR3: CASSLVRAVGERSGYTF

D: TRBD1
size: -
J: TRBJ2-5
V: TRBV5-1
DNA: TGCGCCAGCAGCTCGGGACAGGGGGAAGAGACCCAGTACTTC
CDR3: CASSSGQGEETQYF